This section outlines one T cell receptor beta chain sequence together with its context. What it binds is unknown. CD45RO negativity and positive selection for CCR7 defined naive CD8 cells, a population that excluded terminally differentiated effector memory CD45RA+ cells. Every donor, a Caucasian adult, lived in Nashville, Tennessee. This sample is drawn from a study of shared clonotypes between healthy human individuals. For the study at large: Ranging from 18 to 49 in age, donors were two women and three men. Whole-study findings and limits: Among donors, clonotype sharing was expected to be affected by sequencing depth.

CDR3 length: 14 amino acids. V trimming: 5 bases; J trimming: 6 bases; junction bases outside the gene matches: 9. The germline gives CDR1 MDHEN, CDR2 SYDVKM. This table comes from immunoSEQ multiplex PCR, and its TCRdb copy is limited to in-frame clones, with some not included. The data hold approximately 590,000 clones, with 95% to 96% observed a single time. The source of this sequence is a woman aged 25 to 39 in good health. The chain employs TRBV28 and TRBJ2-7; 8 bases line up with TRBD1. Sample: naive CD8+ T cells sorted from blood. This CDR3 is CASSPGQGLGEQYF. The CDR3 DNA follows: TGTGCCAGCAGTCCCGGACAGGGTCTGGGCGAGCAGTACTTC.